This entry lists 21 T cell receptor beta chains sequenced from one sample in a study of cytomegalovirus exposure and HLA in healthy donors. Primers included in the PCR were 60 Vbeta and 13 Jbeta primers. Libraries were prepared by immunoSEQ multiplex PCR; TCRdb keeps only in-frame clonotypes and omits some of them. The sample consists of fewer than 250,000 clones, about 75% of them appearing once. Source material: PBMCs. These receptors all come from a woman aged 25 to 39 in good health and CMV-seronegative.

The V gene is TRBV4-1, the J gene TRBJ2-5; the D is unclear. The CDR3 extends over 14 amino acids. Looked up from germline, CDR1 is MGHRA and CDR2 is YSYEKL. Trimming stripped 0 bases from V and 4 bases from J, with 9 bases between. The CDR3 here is CASSQDGPGETQYF. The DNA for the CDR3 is TGCGCCAGCAGCCAAGATGGGCCCGGAGAGACCCAGTACTTC.

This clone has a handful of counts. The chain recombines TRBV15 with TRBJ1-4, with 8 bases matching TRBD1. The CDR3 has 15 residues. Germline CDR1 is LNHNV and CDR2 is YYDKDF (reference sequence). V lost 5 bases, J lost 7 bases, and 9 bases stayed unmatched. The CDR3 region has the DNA TGTGCCACCAGCGTAGCAGGGGGCAAGGGTGAAAAACTGTTTTTT. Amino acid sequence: CATSVAGGKGEKLFF.

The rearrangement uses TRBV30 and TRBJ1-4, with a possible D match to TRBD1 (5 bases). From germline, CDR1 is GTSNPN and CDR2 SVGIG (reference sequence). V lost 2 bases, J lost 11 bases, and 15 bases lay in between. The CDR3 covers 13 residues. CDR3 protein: CAWSSDTLIKLFF. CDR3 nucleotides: TGTGCCTGGAGTTCGGACACTTTAATTAAACTGTTTTTT.

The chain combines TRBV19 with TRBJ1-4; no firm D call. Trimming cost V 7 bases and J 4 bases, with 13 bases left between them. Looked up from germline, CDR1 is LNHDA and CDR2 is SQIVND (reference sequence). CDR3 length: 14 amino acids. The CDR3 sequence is CASKDTGSNEKLFF. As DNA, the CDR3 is TGTGCCAGTAAAGACACCGGAAGTAATGAAAAACTGTTTTTT.

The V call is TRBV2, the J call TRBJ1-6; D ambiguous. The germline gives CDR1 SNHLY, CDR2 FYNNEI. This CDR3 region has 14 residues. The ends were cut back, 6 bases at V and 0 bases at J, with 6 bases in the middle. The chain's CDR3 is CASRGSSYNSPLHF. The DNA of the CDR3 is TGTGCCAGCAGAGGGAGCTCCTATAATTCACCCCTCCACTTT.

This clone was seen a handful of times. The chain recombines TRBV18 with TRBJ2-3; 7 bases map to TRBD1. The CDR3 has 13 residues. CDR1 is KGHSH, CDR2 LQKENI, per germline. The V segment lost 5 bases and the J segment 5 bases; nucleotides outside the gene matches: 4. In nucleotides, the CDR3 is TGTGCCAGCTCATATAGGGGGCTAGATACGCAGTATTTT. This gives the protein CASSYRGLDTQYF. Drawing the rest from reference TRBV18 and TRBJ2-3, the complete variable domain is NAGVMQNPRHLVRRRGQEARLRCSPMKGHSHVYWYRQLPEEGLKFMVYLQKENIIDESGMPKERFSAEFPKEGPSILRIQQVVRGDSAAYFCASSYRGLDTQYFGPGTRLTVL.

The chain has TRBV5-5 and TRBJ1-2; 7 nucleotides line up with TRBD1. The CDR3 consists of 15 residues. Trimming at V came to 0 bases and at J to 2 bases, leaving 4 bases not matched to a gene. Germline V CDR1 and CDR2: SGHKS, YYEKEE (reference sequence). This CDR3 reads CASSLAGTVNYGYTF. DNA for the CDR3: TGTGCCAGCAGCTTGGCCGGGACAGTAAACTATGGCTACACCTTC.

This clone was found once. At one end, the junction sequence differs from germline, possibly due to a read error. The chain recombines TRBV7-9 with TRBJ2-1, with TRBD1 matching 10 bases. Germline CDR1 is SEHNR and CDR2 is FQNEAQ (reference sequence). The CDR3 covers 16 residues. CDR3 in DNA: TGTTCCAGCAGCTTACCGGGACAGGGGATTTACAATGAGCAGTTCTTC. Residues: CSSSLPGQGIYNEQFF.

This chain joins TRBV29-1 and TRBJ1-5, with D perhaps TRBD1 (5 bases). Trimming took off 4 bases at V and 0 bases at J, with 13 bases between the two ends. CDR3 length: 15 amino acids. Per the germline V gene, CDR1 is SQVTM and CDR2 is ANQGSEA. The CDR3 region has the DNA TGCAGCGTTGCAGTTGACAGCTATAGCAATCAGCCCCAGCATTTT. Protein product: CSVAVDSYSNQPQHF. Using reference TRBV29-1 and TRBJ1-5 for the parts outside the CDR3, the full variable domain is SAVISQKPSRDICQRGTSLTIQCQVDSQVTMMFWYRQQPGQSLTLIATANQGSEATYESGFVIDKFPISRPNLTFSTLTVSNMSPEDSSIYLCSVAVDSYSNQPQHFGDGTRLSIL.

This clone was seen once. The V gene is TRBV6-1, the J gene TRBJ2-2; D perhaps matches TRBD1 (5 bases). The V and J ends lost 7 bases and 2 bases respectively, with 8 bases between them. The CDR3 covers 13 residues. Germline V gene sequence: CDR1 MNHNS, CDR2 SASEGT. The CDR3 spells CASNDRNTGELFF. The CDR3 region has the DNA TGTGCCAGCAACGACAGAAACACCGGGGAGCTGTTTTTT.

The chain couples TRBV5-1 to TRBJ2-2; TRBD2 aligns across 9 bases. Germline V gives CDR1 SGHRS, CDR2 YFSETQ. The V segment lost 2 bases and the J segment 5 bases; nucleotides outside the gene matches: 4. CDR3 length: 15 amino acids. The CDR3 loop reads CASSFSGRSTGELFF. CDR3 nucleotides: TGCGCCAGCAGCTTTAGCGGGAGATCAACCGGGGAGCTGTTTTTT.

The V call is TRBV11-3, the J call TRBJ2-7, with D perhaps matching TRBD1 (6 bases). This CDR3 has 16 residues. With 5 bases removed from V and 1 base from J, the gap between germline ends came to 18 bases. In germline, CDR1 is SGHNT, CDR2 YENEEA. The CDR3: CASSPVGTSQSYEQYF. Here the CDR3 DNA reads TGTGCCAGCAGCCCCGTCGGGACAAGTCAATCCTACGAGCAGTACTTC.

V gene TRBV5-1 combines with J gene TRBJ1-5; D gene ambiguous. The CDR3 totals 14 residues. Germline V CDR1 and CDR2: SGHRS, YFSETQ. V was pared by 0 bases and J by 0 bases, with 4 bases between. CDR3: CASSLDNSNQPQHF. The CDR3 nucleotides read TGCGCCAGCAGCTTGGATAATAGCAATCAGCCCCAGCATTTT. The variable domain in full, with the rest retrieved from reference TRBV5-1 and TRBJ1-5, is KAGVTQTPRYLIKTRGQQVTLSCSPISGHRSVSWYQQTPGQGLQFLFEYFSETQRNKGNFPGRFSGRQFSNSRSEMNVSTLELGDSALYLCASSLDNSNQPQHFGDGTRLSIL.

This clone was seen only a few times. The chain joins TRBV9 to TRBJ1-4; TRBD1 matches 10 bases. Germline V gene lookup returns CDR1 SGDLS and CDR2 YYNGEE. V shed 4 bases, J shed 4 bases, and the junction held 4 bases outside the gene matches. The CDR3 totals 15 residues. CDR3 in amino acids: CASSPRTGGNEKLFF. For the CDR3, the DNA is TGTGCCAGCAGCCCACGGACAGGGGGTAATGAAAAACTGTTTTTT. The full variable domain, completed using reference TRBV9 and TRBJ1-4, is DSGVTQTPKHLITATGQRVTLRCSPRSGDLSVYWYQQSLDQGLQFLIQYYNGEERAKGNILERFSAQQFPDLHSELNLSSLELGDSALYFCASSPRTGGNEKLFFGSGTQLSVL.

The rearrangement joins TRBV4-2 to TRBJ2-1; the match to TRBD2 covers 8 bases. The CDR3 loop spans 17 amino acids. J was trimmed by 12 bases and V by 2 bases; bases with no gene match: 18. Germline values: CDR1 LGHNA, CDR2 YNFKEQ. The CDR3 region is CASSQLFSGGPGGRQFF. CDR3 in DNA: TGTGCCAGCAGCCAACTGTTTTCGGGGGGGCCGGGTGGGCGGCAGTTCTTC.

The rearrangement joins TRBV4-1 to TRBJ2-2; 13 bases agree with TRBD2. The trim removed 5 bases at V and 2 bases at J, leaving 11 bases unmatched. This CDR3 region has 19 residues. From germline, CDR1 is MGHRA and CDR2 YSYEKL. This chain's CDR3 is CASSVIPGLAGPNTGELFF. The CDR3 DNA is TGCGCCAGCAGCGTGATCCCGGGACTAGCGGGACCTAACACCGGGGAGCTGTTTTTT.

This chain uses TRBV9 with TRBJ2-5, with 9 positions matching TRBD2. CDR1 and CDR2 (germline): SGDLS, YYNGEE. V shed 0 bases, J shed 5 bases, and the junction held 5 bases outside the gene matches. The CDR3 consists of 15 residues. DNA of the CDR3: TGTGCCAGCAGCGTAGAAGCGGGGGGATTGGAGACCCAGTACTTC. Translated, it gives CASSVEAGGLETQYF.

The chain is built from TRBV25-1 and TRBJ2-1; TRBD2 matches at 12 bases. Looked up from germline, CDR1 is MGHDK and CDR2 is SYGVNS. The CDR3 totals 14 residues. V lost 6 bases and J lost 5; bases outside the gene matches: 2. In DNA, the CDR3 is TGTGCCAGCAGGACTAGCGGGGGAAACAATGAGCAGTTCTTC. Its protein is CASRTSGGNNEQFF. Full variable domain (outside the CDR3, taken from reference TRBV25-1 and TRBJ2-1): EADIYQTPRYLVIGTGKKITLECSQTMGHDKMYWYQQDPGMELHLIHYSYGVNSTEKGDLSSESTVSRIRTEHFPLTLESARPSHTSQYLCASRTSGGNNEQFFGPGTRLTVL.

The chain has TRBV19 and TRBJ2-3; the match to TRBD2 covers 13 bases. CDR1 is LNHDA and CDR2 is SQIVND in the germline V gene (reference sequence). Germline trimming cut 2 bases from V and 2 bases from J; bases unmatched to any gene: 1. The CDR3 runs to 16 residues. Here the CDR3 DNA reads TGTGCCAGTAGTATAACTAGCGGGGGGGCCACAGATACGCAGTATTTT. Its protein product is CASSITSGGATDTQYF.

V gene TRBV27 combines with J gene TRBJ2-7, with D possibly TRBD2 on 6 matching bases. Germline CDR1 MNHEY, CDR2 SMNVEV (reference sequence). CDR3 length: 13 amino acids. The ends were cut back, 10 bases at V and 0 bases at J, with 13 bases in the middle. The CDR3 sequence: CATPLAFSYEQYF. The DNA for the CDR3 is TGTGCCACGCCTCTAGCGTTCTCCTACGAGCAGTACTTC.

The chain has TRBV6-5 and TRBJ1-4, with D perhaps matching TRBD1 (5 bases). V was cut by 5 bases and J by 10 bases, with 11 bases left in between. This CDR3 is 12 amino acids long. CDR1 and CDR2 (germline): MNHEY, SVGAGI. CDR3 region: CASSGAGRKLFF. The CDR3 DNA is TGTGCCAGCAGTGGGGCGGGACGAAAACTGTTTTTT.